The clone carrying this T cell receptor (beta chain) was recorded at least ten times. One entry per CDR3 protein, called by TCRdb with MiXCR from the 5' RACE reads. The sample yields around 15,000 distinct CDR3 sequences, 9% seen once. This entry is derived from a study of neurological immune-mediated disorders. Germline V lookup: CDR1 ENHRY, CDR2 SYGVKD. The CDR3 is made up of 14 amino acids. With 10 bases removed from V and 3 bases from J, the gap between germline ends came to 17 bases. The specimen was CD8+ T cells from blood. This rearrangement joins TRBV10-3 to TRBJ2-3; maybe TRBD2 (6 bases). The receptor was isolated from a man aged 45 to 65 in good health. The CDR3 sequence is CATQHGGTTDTQYF. CDR3 in DNA: TGTGCCACTCAGCACGGCGGGACTACAGATACGCAGTATTTT.